This T cell receptor (beta chain) was captured in a study of shared clonotypes between healthy human individuals. The CDR3 length is 13 residues. Germline CDR1 and CDR2: MDHEN and SYDVKM. Deletions cut 5 bases from V and 5 bases from J, with 13 bases between. Naive CD8 populations comprised CD45RO-negative cells positively selected for CCR7, excluding terminally differentiated effector memory CD45RA+ cells. Those who donated, Caucasian adults without exception, all lived in Nashville, Tennessee. In the original analysis: Filtering was not the same, since immunoSEQ gave junction-only sequences without quality scores. Here immunoSEQ multiplex PCR was the method, and the copy in TCRdb shows in-frame clones only, minus some. V, J and clone size are taken as reported in that table, and D and trimming were inferred from the DNA itself. The table records 2 million to 2.5 million clones, about 95% of them present only once.

This receptor was taken from a young man in good health. Sample: naive CD8+ T cells sorted from blood. The J gene is TRBJ2-7, the V gene TRBV28, with D tentatively TRBD2 (7 bases). CDR3 in DNA: TGTGCCAGCAGTCGAAGGGGGGGCGACGAGCAGTACTTC. This translates into CASSRRGGDEQYF. Full variable domain (missing parts from reference TRBV28 and TRBJ2-7): DVKVTQSSRYLVKRTGEKVFLECVQDMDHENMFWYRQDPGLGLRLIYFSYDVKMKEKGDIPEGYSVSREKKERFSLILESASTNQTSMYLCASSRRGGDEQYFGPGTRLTVT.